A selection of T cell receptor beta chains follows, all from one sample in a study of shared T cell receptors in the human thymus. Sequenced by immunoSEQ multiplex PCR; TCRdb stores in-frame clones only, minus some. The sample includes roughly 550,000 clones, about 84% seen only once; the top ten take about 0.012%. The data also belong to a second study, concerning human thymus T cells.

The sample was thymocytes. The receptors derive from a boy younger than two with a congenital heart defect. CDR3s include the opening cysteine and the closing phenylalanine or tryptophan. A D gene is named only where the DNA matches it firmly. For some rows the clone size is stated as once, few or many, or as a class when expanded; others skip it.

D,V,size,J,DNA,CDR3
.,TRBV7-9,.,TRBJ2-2,TGTGCCAGCAGCTTGGGCACGATAGTCGGGGAGCTGTTTTTT,CASSLGTIVGELFF
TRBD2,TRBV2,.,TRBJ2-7,TGTGCCAGCAGTGAAGCGGCTAGCGGGCCCTACGAGCAGTACTTC,CASSEAASGPYEQYF
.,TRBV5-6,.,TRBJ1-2,TGTGCCAGCAGCTTCTCCAAGTGCGGGGACTATGGCTACACCTTC,CASSFSKCGDYGYTF
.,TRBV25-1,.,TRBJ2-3,TGTGCCAGCAGTGTCCTTAAGGACAGCCTCCTCGATACGCAGTATTTT,CASSVLKDSLLDTQYF
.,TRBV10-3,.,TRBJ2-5,TGTGCCATCAGTGAGTCTGGAGTGGGTTACCAAGAGACCCAGTACTTC,CAISESGVGYQETQYF
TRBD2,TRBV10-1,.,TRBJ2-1,TGCGCCAGCAGCCTTCTAGCGGGAGGAAAGGGGAATGAGCAGTTCTTC,CASSLLAGGKGNEQFF
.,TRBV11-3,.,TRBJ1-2,TGTGCCAGCAGCCCCCAGGGGAACTATGGCTACACCTTC,CASSPQGNYGYTF
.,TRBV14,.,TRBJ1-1,TGTGCCAGCAGCCCAACTTGGACAGACAAAATGAACACTGAAGCTTTCTTT,CASSPTWTDKMNTEAFF
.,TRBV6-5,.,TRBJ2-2,TGTGCCAGCAGTTACAGACAGTGGGCCGGGGAGCTGTTTTTT,CASSYRQWAGELFF
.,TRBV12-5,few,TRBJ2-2,TGTGCTAGTGGTCTGGACCCCGGGTCACACACCGGGGAGCTGTTTTTT,CASGLDPGSHTGELFF
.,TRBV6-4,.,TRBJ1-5,TGTGCCAGCAGTGACGAGTGGAATCAGCCCCAGCATTTT,CASSDEWNQPQHF
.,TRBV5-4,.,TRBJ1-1,TGTGCCAGCAGCTCCCCGGGGGGGGAGGTGAACACTGAAGCTTTCTTT,CASSSPGGEVNTEAFF
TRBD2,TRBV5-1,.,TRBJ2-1,TGCGCCAGCAGCTTGGTACTAGCGGGGGGAAGTTGTGAGCAGTTCTTC,CASSLVLAGGSCEQFF
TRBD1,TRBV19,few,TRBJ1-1,TGTGCCAGTAGTAAAGGGACAGGGGGCACTGAAGCTTTCTTT,CASSKGTGGTEAFF
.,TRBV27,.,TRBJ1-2,TGTGCCAGCAGTTTAGGTTGGGCAGGGGCGGTCGATGGCTACACCTTC,CASSLGWAGAVDGYTF
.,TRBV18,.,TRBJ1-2,TGTGCCAGCTCACCGCAGGGCTACACCTTC,CASSPQGYTF
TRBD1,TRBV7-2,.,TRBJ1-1,TGTGCCAGCAGCTACGCCCGGGACAGGAACACTGAAGCTTTCTTT,CASSYARDRNTEAFF
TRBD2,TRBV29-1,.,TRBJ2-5,TGCAGCGGTGCCGGACTAGCGGGAGAAGGGGAGACCCAGTACTTC,CSGAGLAGEGETQYF
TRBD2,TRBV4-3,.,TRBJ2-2,TGCGCCAGCAGCCAAGAAGCGGGAGTCGGCACCGGGGAGCTGTTTTTT,CASSQEAGVGTGELFF
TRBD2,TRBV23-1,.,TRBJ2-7,TGCGCCAGCAGTCAAGTGGTGACTGGCTTAGCGGGGAGAGGAAATCCCTACGAGCAGTACTTC,CASSQVVTGLAGRGNPYEQYF
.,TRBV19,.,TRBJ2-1,TGTGCCAGTAGTATCGGCAGGTCCAATGAGCAGTTCTTC,CASSIGRSNEQFF
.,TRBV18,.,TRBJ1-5,TGTGCCAGCTCACCCGGCGGTCCCTCTAACAATAATAGCAATCAGCCCCAGCATTTT,CASSPGGPSNNNSNQPQHF
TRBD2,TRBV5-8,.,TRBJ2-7,TGTGCCAGCAGGCGGACTAGCGGGCCCACCTACGAGCAGTACTTC,CASRRTSGPTYEQYF
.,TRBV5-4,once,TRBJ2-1,TGTGCCAGCAGCTTAGGGACACCTTACAATGAGCAGTTCTTC,CASSLGTPYNEQFF
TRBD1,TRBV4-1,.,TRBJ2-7,TGCGCCAGCAATGAGGGGGCTGACTCCTACGAGCAGTACTTC,CASNEGADSYEQYF
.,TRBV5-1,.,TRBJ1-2,TGCGCCAGCAGCTCGGGGGGAGAAGGTTATGGCTACACCTTC,CASSSGGEGYGYTF
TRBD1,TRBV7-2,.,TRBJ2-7,TGTGCCAGCAGGATCGGGACAGGGGCCTACGAGCAGTACTTC,CASRIGTGAYEQYF
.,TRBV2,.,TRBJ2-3,TGTGCCAGCAAAGAGAGTCAGGGAAAGCGCACAGATACGCAGTATTTT,CASKESQGKRTDTQYF
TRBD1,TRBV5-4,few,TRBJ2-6,TGTGCCAGCAGTTTAGGGGGCTTGGGGGCCAACGTCCTGACTTTC,CASSLGGLGANVLTF
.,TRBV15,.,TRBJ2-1,TGTGCCACCAGCACCCGGGAACTAAGGCAGTTCTTC,CATSTRELRQFF
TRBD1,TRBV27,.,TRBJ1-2,TGTGCCAGCAGTCTGCAGGGGACAGGGGAAGGCTACACCTTC,CASSLQGTGEGYTF
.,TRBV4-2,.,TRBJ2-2,TGTGCCAGCAGCCAAATTCTCTACTCCGCCGGGGAGCTGTTTTTT,CASSQILYSAGELFF
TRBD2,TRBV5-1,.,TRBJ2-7,TGCGCCAGCAGCTTGGGCCCTAGCGGGAGGGCAGTATACGAGCAGTACTTC,CASSLGPSGRAVYEQYF
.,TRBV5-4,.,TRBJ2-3,TGTGCCAGCAGCCCTCGTGAGCGACCCCTCACAGATACGCAGTATTTT,CASSPRERPLTDTQYF
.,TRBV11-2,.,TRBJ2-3,TGTGCCACCACACGGGGGACCCAACCCCGAAGGGCAGATACGCAGTATTTT,CATTRGTQPRRADTQYF
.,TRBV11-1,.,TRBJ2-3,TGTGCCAGCAGCTTAGCGGATCGACAACATACGCAGTATTTT,CASSLADRQHTQYF
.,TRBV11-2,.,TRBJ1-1,TGTGCCAGCAGATCAGGGGCTAACACTGAAGCTTTCTTT,CASRSGANTEAFF
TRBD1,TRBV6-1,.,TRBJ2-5,TGTGCCAGCAGTGAAGCGGACCGGGACAGGGGGCGCGGTGAGACCCAGTACTTC,CASSEADRDRGRGETQYF
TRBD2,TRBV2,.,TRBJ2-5,TGTGCCAGCAGCTGTCGACTAGCCTCTCTTCAAGAGACCCAGTACTTC,CASSCRLASLQETQYF
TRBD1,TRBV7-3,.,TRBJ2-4,TGTGCCACCAGGAGCCTCGGGACAGGGAAGGACTTC,CATRSLGTGKDF
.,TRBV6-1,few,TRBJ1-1,TGTGCCAGCAGTGAAGCGCTTGGATTTGGGACAAGGAGCACTGAAGCTTTCTTT,CASSEALGFGTRSTEAFF
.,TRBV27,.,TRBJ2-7,TGTGCCAGCAAATCAGGGATGATTCGGGAGCAGTACTTC,CASKSGMIREQYF
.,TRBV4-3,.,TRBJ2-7,TGCGCCAGCAGTCGGGACTGGGCCTACGAGCAGTACTTC,CASSRDWAYEQYF
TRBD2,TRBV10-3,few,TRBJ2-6,TGTGCCATCAGTGTCGCCGGGACTAGCGGGAGTTCTGGGGCCAACGTCCTGACTTTC,CAISVAGTSGSSGANVLTF
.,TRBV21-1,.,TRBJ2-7,TGTGCCAGCAGCCCCACCAGCGGGACGACCTACGAGCAGTACTTC,CASSPTSGTTYEQYF
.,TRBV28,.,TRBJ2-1,TGTGCCAGCAGTTTTTCCCCCGGGAGTGGGGCAACTGAGCAGTTCTTC,CASSFSPGSGATEQFF
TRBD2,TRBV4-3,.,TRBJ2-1,TGCGCCAGCAGCCCCAAAGCCCCCAGCGGGATAGGTCTCAATGAGCAGTTCTTC,CASSPKAPSGIGLNEQFF